A selection of T cell receptor beta chains follows, all from one sample in a study of blood T cell repertoires in COVID-19. Profiling relied on immunoSEQ multiplex PCR, and the TCRdb table lists in-frame clones only, not all of them. The sample records 40,000 to 65,000 clones, roughly 84% being singletons. Sequenced sample: peripheral blood. The receptors here all came from a man between 65 and 85 years old with active COVID-19. The CDR3 runs from the conserved cysteine through the conserved F or W. A D gene is named only where the DNA matches it firmly. A row's size may be missing; if present it is once, few, many or a size class.

v_call	clone_size	j_call	d_call	cdr3_aa	cdr3_nt
TRBV7-5	NA	TRBJ2-4	NA	CARSLESASGGTLTKNIQYF	TGTGCCAGAAGCTTAGAGAGTGCTAGCGGGGGGACCTTAACCAAAAACATTCAGTACTTC
TRBV4-3	NA	TRBJ1-1	NA	CASSPTELNTEAFF	TGCGCCAGCAGCCCTACCGAACTGAACACTGAAGCTTTCTTT
TRBV27	NA	TRBJ2-6	TRBD1	CASSSGTGTSGANVLTF	TGTGCCAGCAGTTCCGGGACAGGAACCTCTGGGGCCAACGTCCTGACTTTC
TRBV18	NA	TRBJ2-2	TRBD1	CASSPSPRQGPNTGELFF	TGTGCCAGCTCACCATCTCCGAGACAGGGACCGAACACCGGGGAGCTGTTTTTT
TRBV7-6	NA	TRBJ1-2	NA	CASSLGRDGGYTF	TGTGCCAGCAGCTTAGGCAGGGATGGAGGCTACACCTTC
TRBV9	NA	TRBJ2-7	TRBD2	CASSVDGGASYEQYF	TGTGCCAGCAGCGTAGACGGGGGGGCTTCCTACGAGCAGTACTTC
TRBV6-6	NA	TRBJ2-7	NA	CASSQLLGGKGEQYF	TGTGCCAGCAGTCAACTGCTGGGGGGAAAAGGCGAGCAGTACTTC
TRBV6-2/TRBV6-3	once	TRBJ2-3	TRBD2	CASSGGGALTDTQYF	TGTGCCAGCAGTGGCGGGGGGGCCCTCACAGATACGCAGTATTTT
TRBV7-3	NA	TRBJ2-1	TRBD2	CASSPRTSGGYNEQFF	TGTGCCAGCAGCCCTCGGACTAGCGGGGGGTACAATGAGCAGTTCTTC
TRBV11-1	NA	TRBJ2-7	NA	CASSFGGTYEQYF	TGTGCCAGCAGCTTCGGGGGAACCTACGAGCAGTACTTC
TRBV21-1	once	TRBJ2-7	NA	CASSPLPEAGEQYF	TGTGCCAGCAGCCCCCTCCCCGAGGCGGGCGAGCAGTACTTC
TRBV7-8	NA	TRBJ1-6	TRBD1	CASSLGGQGYSPLHF	TGTGCCAGCAGCTTGGGGGGACAGGGGTACTCACCCCTCCACTTT
TRBV6-2/TRBV6-3	NA	TRBJ2-3	NA	CASSYLSTDTQYF	TGTGCCAGCAGTTACCTTAGCACAGATACGCAGTATTTT
TRBV25-1	NA	TRBJ2-2	TRBD1	CASSETGTGSPGELFF	TGTGCCAGCAGTGAGACCGGGACAGGCTCCCCCGGGGAGCTGTTTTTT
TRBV5-1	NA	TRBJ2-7	NA	CASSLEAGIGYEQYF	TGCGCCAGCAGCTTGGAAGCCGGGATTGGTTACGAGCAGTACTTC
TRBV6-5	NA	TRBJ1-4	TRBD1	CASTPGQGREKLFF	TGTGCCAGCACTCCGGGACAGGGGCGGGAAAAACTGTTTTTT
TRBV5-1	NA	TRBJ2-7	TRBD1	CASSKTGQGYEQYF	TGCGCCAGCAGCAAAACCGGACAGGGCTACGAGCAGTACTTC
TRBV7-9	NA	TRBJ2-5	TRBD2	CASSLPRGLSGNRETQYF	TGTGCCAGCAGCTTACCGCGAGGTTTGAGCGGGAACCGGGAGACCCAGTACTTC
TRBV20-1	NA	TRBJ1-5	NA	CSAGASQPQHF	TGCAGTGCTGGGGCAAGTCAGCCCCAGCATTTT
TRBV15	NA	TRBJ2-2	NA	CATRAGQNTGELFF	TGTGCCACCAGGGCTGGGCAGAACACCGGGGAGCTGTTTTTT
TRBV6-5	NA	TRBJ1-2	TRBD1	CASSIQGLYYGYTF	TGTGCCAGCAGTATACAGGGGCTTTACTATGGCTACACCTTC
TRBV5-6	NA	TRBJ2-1	NA	CASSLDGRGYRNEQFF	TGTGCCAGCAGCTTGGACGGGCGGGGTTACCGCAATGAGCAGTTCTTC
TRBV7-2	NA	TRBJ2-1	TRBD2	CASLLSGLGTNEQFF	TGTGCCAGCTTACTGTCGGGACTAGGTACCAATGAGCAGTTCTTC
TRBV6-5	NA	TRBJ1-5	TRBD1	CAVTGGRQPQHF	TGTGCCGTTACAGGGGGAAGGCAGCCCCAGCATTTT
TRBV10-3	NA	TRBJ2-7	TRBD2	CAIRPRGGGNEQYF	TGTGCCATCAGGCCCCGGGGGGGAGGTAACGAGCAGTACTTC
TRBV7-2	NA	TRBJ2-3	NA	CASSLLTSTDTQYF	TGTGCCAGCAGCTTACTGACTAGCACAGATACGCAGTATTTT
TRBV27	NA	TRBJ1-2	NA	CASSLSWGDGYTF	TGTGCCAGCAGTTTATCCTGGGGGGATGGCTACACCTTC
TRBV6-5	NA	TRBJ1-2	NA	CASSTRDLAFYGYTF	TGTGCCAGCAGCACCAGGGATTTGGCGTTCTATGGCTACACCTTC
TRBV4-3	NA	TRBJ2-3	NA	CASSQDLGDSDTQYF	TGCGCCAGCAGCCAAGATCTTGGGGACTCAGATACGCAGTATTTT